Presented here are 20 T cell receptor beta chains from one specimen sequenced in a study of T cells after yellow fever vaccination. Each CDR3 protein is one row after TCRdb ran MiXCR on the 5' RACE reads. This sample carries just under 600,000 distinct CDR3 sequences, less than 15% of them seen once, and the ten largest clones take about 14%. Material: PBMCs, obtained on the day of the yellow fever booster vaccination. The receptor set was obtained from a young man who received the YFV17D yellow fever vaccine.

This clonotype was seen ten or more times. V and J are TRBV12-3 or TRBV12-4 and TRBJ2-2; no clear D. The CDR3 has 11 residues. V was cut by 7 bases and J by 3 bases, with 3 bases left in between. The CDR3 reads CASTDTGELFF. CDR3 bases: TGTGCCAGCACTGACACCGGGGAGCTGTTTTTT.

This clonotype has only a few counts. The gene calls are TRBV15 and TRBJ2-3, with 7 bases lining up with TRBD2. This CDR3 has 16 amino acids. V was clipped by 0 bases and J by 4 bases; unmatched bases: 7. Germline V gives CDR1 LNHNV, CDR2 YYDKDF (reference sequence). The CDR3 sequence is CATSRDYMGGADTQYF. The CDR3 DNA is TGTGCCACCAGCAGAGATTATATGGGGGGGGCAGATACGCAGTATTTT. Supplemented by reference TRBV15 and TRBJ2-3, the full variable domain reads DAMVIQNPRYQVTQFGKPVTLSCSQTLNHNVMYWYQQKSSQAPKLLFHYYDKDFNNEADTPDNFQSRRPNTSFCFLDIRSPGLGDTAMYLCATSRDYMGGADTQYFGPGTRLTVL.

This clonotype was recorded many times. This chain links TRBV28 with TRBJ2-1; unclear D gene. Germline V lookup: CDR1 MDHEN, CDR2 SYDVKM. This CDR3 comprises 17 residues. V lost 2 bases and J 7 bases, leaving 21 bases between the germline ends. The CDR3 region has the DNA TGTGCCAGCAGTTTACTTGGTGGCCTTCCCACCACAAATGAGCAGTTCTTC. It translates to CASSLLGGLPTTNEQFF.

To note about this clonotype: The junction departs from the called germline gene at one end, perhaps through a read error. The chain uses TRBV6-2 or TRBV6-3 and TRBJ2-7; no clear D. Germline-derived CDR1 and CDR2 are MNHEY and SVGEGT. This CDR3 contains 12 residues. The chain's CDR3 is CASSFISHEQYF. The DNA for the CDR3 is TGTGCCAGCAGTTTCATCTCCCACGAGCAGTACTTC.

This chain uses TRBV24-1 with TRBJ2-1, with 11 bases matching TRBD2. Per the germline V gene, CDR1 is KGHDR and CDR2 is SFDVKD. This CDR3 spans 16 amino acids. V gave up 5 bases and J gave up 6 bases; unmatched junction bases: 8. DNA for the CDR3: TGTGCCACCAGTGTTTCTAGCGGGGGGCAGGTCAATGAGCAGTTCTTC. Translated: CATSVSSGGQVNEQFF.

J is TRBJ1-5 and V is TRBV20-1, with TRBD1 matching 7 bases. The CDR3 runs to 14 residues. In germline, CDR1 is DFQATT, CDR2 SNEGSKA (reference sequence). V shed 6 bases and J 2 bases; nucleotides not matched to a gene: 7. The CDR3 nucleotides are TGCAGTGCCAGACAGGGCTCGGGCAATCAGCCCCAGCATTTT. This codes for CSARQGSGNQPQHF.

This clonotype appeared a few times. The chain is built from TRBV9 and TRBJ2-1; 10 positions agree with TRBD2. The CDR3 totals 15 residues. J lost 6 bases, V lost 4 bases, and 7 bases had no gene match. Germline lookup yields CDR1 SGDLS and CDR2 YYNGEE. The CDR3 reads CASSPSVAGGNEQFF. The CDR3 bases are TGTGCCAGCAGCCCCAGCGTAGCGGGAGGCAATGAGCAGTTCTTC.

A few counts support this clonotype. V usage is TRBV7-2 and J usage is TRBJ2-1, with TRBD2 matching over 8 bases. Per the germline V gene, CDR1 is SGHTA and CDR2 is FQGNSA. With 5 bases clipped from V and 5 bases from J, the junction kept 11 bases outside the gene matches. The CDR3 runs 16 residues. CDR3 nucleotides: TGTGCCAGCAGCATCACTAGCGGAACCTGGGACAATGAGCAGTTCTTC. It translates to CASSITSGTWDNEQFF.

This clonotype has only a few counts. The rearrangement joins TRBV9 to TRBJ2-7; TRBD1 matches at 8 bases. Germline lookup yields CDR1 SGDLS and CDR2 YYNGEE. This CDR3 is 13 amino acids long. Trimming took 4 bases from V and 4 from J; bases not matched to a gene: 4. The CDR3 DNA reads as TGTGCCAGCAGCCCCCGACAGGGGTACGAGCAGTACTTC. Protein: CASSPRQGYEQYF.

J is TRBJ1-1 and V is TRBV18; no clear D gene. Germline CDR1 KGHSH, CDR2 LQKENI. There are 13 residues in the CDR3. Trimming cost V 1 base and J 2 bases, with 5 bases left between them. The CDR3 here is CASSPLANTEAFF. The CDR3 DNA reads TGTGCCAGCTCACCACTCGCCAACACTGAAGCTTTCTTT.

V and J are TRBV5-5 and TRBJ2-7, with D perhaps matching TRBD2 (5 bases). The CDR3 has 15 amino acids. The germline gives CDR1 SGHKS, CDR2 YYEKEE (reference sequence). V lost 0 bases to trimming and J lost 2 bases, with 12 bases between them. CDR3 sequence reads: CASSLAGGRPYEQYF. CDR3 DNA: TGTGCCAGCAGCTTGGCCGGTGGGAGACCCTACGAGCAGTACTTC.

This clonotype was seen repeatedly, ten times or more. The chain carries TRBV27 and TRBJ1-6, with no clear D. Trimming stripped 3 bases from V and 0 bases from J, with 9 bases between. CDR1 MNHEY and CDR2 SMNVEV come from the germline V gene (reference sequence). This CDR3 comprises 16 residues. In DNA form, the CDR3 reads TGTGCCAGCAGTTTTGGGCATAGCTCCTATAATTCACCCCTCCACTTT. Translated, it gives CASSFGHSSYNSPLHF.

The chain joins TRBV5-1 to TRBJ2-7, with TRBD2 matching over 10 bases. Germline V gene lookup returns CDR1 SGHRS and CDR2 YFSETQ. Unmatched junction bases numbered 3, after V lost 0 bases and J lost 3 bases. The CDR3 loop spans 15 amino acids. The CDR3 sequence is CASSLVLAGRYEQYF. The CDR3 DNA follows: TGCGCCAGCAGCTTGGTACTAGCGGGACGCTACGAGCAGTACTTC.

This clonotype was counted a few times. The chain recombines TRBV29-1 with TRBJ2-5; 13 bases fit TRBD2. The CDR3 sequence is 13 residues long. CDR1 is SQVTM, CDR2 ANQGSEA, per germline. V lost 7 bases, J lost 5 bases, and 4 bases stayed unmatched. DNA for the CDR3: TGCAGCGCCCAACTAGCGGGAGGGGAGACCCAGTACTTC. Amino acids: CSAQLAGGETQYF.

This clonotype showed up just a few times. The chain carries TRBV5-4 and TRBJ2-7, with TRBD2 identical over 8 bases. The V gene's germline CDR1 is SGHNT and CDR2 YYREEE (reference sequence). Germline trimming cut 4 bases from V and 5 bases from J; bases unmatched to any gene: 14. The CDR3 is 16 amino acids. CDR3 in amino acids: CASSPVRSAGVDEQYF. The CDR3 DNA is TGTGCCAGCAGCCCCGTCCGGTCAGCGGGAGTGGACGAGCAGTACTTC.

The chain links TRBV19 to TRBJ2-1; TRBD2 agrees at 7 bases. With 6 bases clipped from V and 5 bases from J, the junction kept 10 bases outside the gene matches. The CDR3 extends over 15 amino acids. Looked up from germline, CDR1 is LNHDA and CDR2 is SQIVND (reference sequence). The CDR3 here is CASSRAGVRDNEQFF. The CDR3 DNA reads TGTGCCAGTAGCCGCGCGGGAGTGCGCGACAATGAGCAGTTCTTC.

The V gene is TRBV25-1, the J gene TRBJ2-3; TRBD2 aligns across 8 bases. CDR3 length: 15 amino acids. V gave up 6 bases and J gave up 1 base; unmatched junction bases: 6. CDR1 and CDR2 (germline): MGHDK, SYGVNS. Here the CDR3 DNA reads TGTGCCAGCAGCCCAGCGGGAGCCGGCACAGATACGCAGTATTTT. It yields the protein CASSPAGAGTDTQYF.

This clonotype appeared a few times. The chain carries TRBV9 and TRBJ2-2, with D tentatively TRBD1 or TRBD2 (5 bases each). The CDR3 runs 15 residues. The V and J ends lost 4 bases and 8 bases respectively, with 18 bases between them. Germline CDR1 reads SGDLS; CDR2 reads YYNGEE. The CDR3: CASSPGPSTSGELFF. The DNA of the CDR3 is TGTGCCAGCAGCCCGGGACCAAGCACTTCTGGGGAGCTGTTTTTT.

This chain connects TRBV19 to TRBJ2-7; D assignment may be TRBD1 or TRBD2 (6 bases each). Trimming pared 8 bases from V and 4 bases from J, leaving 27 bases between. CDR3 length equals 17 residues. Germline values: CDR1 LNHDA, CDR2 SQIVND (reference sequence). CDR3 DNA: TGTGCCAGTGGAACCGGCAGGGGAGTCAAAGGGAGGTACGAGCAGTACTTC. This translates into CASGTGRGVKGRYEQYF.

With respect to this clonotype: No conserved phenylalanine or tryptophan is present at the end of the CDR3, so a read error is the likely explanation. The V call is TRBV5-6, the J call TRBJ2-5; the match to TRBD1 covers 8 bases. CDR1 and CDR2 from the germline V gene are SGHDT and YYEEEE. The V gene end was trimmed by 0 bases and the J gene end by 2 bases; junction bases not matched to a gene: 3. There are 15 residues in the CDR3. The DNA for the CDR3 is TGTGCCAGCAGCTTGGCCGGGACAGGACAAGAGACCCAGTACTCC. This codes for CASSLAGTGQETQYS.